Listed below are T cell receptor beta chains from one sample, sequenced in a study of beta chain features in type 1 diabetes. Only in-frame clones appear in the TCRdb table, and some are missing; sequencing was by immunoSEQ multiplex PCR. Among 300,000 to 400,000 clones listed, 9.5% to 11% were seen once. The source material was naive CD4+ T cells from blood. The receptors were gathered from a woman aged 30 to 39 in good health. The CDR3 runs from the conserved cysteine through the conserved F or W. Fields, in order: D gene, clone size, V gene, J gene, CDR3 DNA, CDR3 protein. The D gene is left open where the match is weak. Clone sizes are given selectively: once, few, many, or a class where the clone is expanded.

d_gene: TRBD2; abundance: few; v_gene: TRBV7-2; j_gene: TRBJ2-7; CDR3nt: TGTGCCAGCAGCAGACGGACTAGCAGCTCCTACGAGCAGTACTTC; CDR3aa: CASSRRTSSSYEQYF
d_gene: -; abundance: -; v_gene: TRBV5-1; j_gene: TRBJ2-1; CDR3nt: TGCGCCAGCAGCTTTGAATCGGGAGTCAATGAGCAGTTCTTC; CDR3aa: CASSFESGVNEQFF
d_gene: TRBD1; abundance: -; v_gene: TRBV27; j_gene: TRBJ1-2; CDR3nt: TGTGCCAGCAGTCCCCCGGACAGGGGGATAGGCTACACCTTC; CDR3aa: CASSPPDRGIGYTF
d_gene: -; abundance: -; v_gene: TRBV2; j_gene: TRBJ2-7; CDR3nt: TGTGCCAGCAAGGAGGGAACCTACGAGCAGTACTTC; CDR3aa: CASKEGTYEQYF
d_gene: TRBD2; abundance: -; v_gene: TRBV7-2; j_gene: TRBJ2-7; CDR3nt: TGTGCCAGCAACAAAGGGGGGGCTAGCGGGTGGTACGAGCAGTACTTC; CDR3aa: CASNKGGASGWYEQYF
d_gene: TRBD2; abundance: few; v_gene: TRBV9; j_gene: TRBJ2-3; CDR3nt: TGTGCCAGCAGCCCCCACTCGGGACTAGCGGGAGGAGATACGCAGTATTTT; CDR3aa: CASSPHSGLAGGDTQYF
d_gene: TRBD1; abundance: once; v_gene: TRBV18; j_gene: TRBJ1-5; CDR3nt: TGTGCCAGCTCACCGGACAGGGGAGATCAGCCCCAGCATTTT; CDR3aa: CASSPDRGDQPQHF
d_gene: -; abundance: -; v_gene: TRBV4-1; j_gene: TRBJ2-6; CDR3nt: TGCGCCAGCAGCGGGGGACTCCTAGCTGGGGCCAACGTCCTGACTTTC; CDR3aa: CASSGGLLAGANVLTF
d_gene: -; abundance: -; v_gene: TRBV4-3; j_gene: TRBJ2-3; CDR3nt: TGCGCCAGCAGCCAAGTTTTCGGGGATGAGAGCACAGATACGCAGTATTTT; CDR3aa: CASSQVFGDESTDTQYF
d_gene: TRBD1; abundance: few; v_gene: TRBV29-1; j_gene: TRBJ1-1; CDR3nt: TGCAGCGTCACAGGGGATCTCACTGAAGCTTTCTTT; CDR3aa: CSVTGDLTEAFF
d_gene: TRBD2; abundance: -; v_gene: TRBV10-3; j_gene: TRBJ2-7; CDR3nt: TGTGCCATCAGTGGAGGGCTCCCGGGACTAGGCGAGCAGTACTTC; CDR3aa: CAISGGLPGLGEQYF
d_gene: TRBD1; abundance: -; v_gene: TRBV10-3; j_gene: TRBJ2-1; CDR3nt: TGTGCCATCAGCCGGACCGGGACAGGGGACAATGAGCAGTTCTTC; CDR3aa: CAISRTGTGDNEQFF
d_gene: TRBD1; abundance: -; v_gene: TRBV7-2; j_gene: TRBJ1-3; CDR3nt: TGTGCCAGCAGCCCTAACGGACAGGACTCTGGAAACACCATATATTTT; CDR3aa: CASSPNGQDSGNTIYF
d_gene: -; abundance: -; v_gene: TRBV19; j_gene: TRBJ1-1; CDR3nt: TGTGCCAGTAGTCCACTAGCCCCCACTGAAGCTTTCTTT; CDR3aa: CASSPLAPTEAFF
d_gene: TRBD2; abundance: few; v_gene: TRBV9; j_gene: TRBJ2-7; CDR3nt: TGTGCCAGCAGCGCGGGACTAGCGGGAGATGTGCAGTACTTC; CDR3aa: CASSAGLAGDVQYF
d_gene: TRBD2; abundance: -; v_gene: TRBV18; j_gene: TRBJ2-3; CDR3nt: TGTGCCAGCTCCCCCAGCGGGAGGGGGACAGATACGCAGTATTTT; CDR3aa: CASSPSGRGTDTQYF
d_gene: TRBD1; abundance: -; v_gene: TRBV10-3; j_gene: TRBJ1-2; CDR3nt: TGTGCCATCAGGTCCGGGACAGAAAGTTTTGGCTACACCTTC; CDR3aa: CAIRSGTESFGYTF
d_gene: TRBD1; abundance: -; v_gene: TRBV2; j_gene: TRBJ1-3; CDR3nt: TGTGCCAGCAGAGGGACAGTTTCTGGAAACACCATATATTTT; CDR3aa: CASRGTVSGNTIYF
d_gene: TRBD2; abundance: -; v_gene: TRBV7-2; j_gene: TRBJ2-3; CDR3nt: TGTGCCAGCAGCTTAGTAGCGGGAGGGCGGGGCACAGATACGCAGTATTTT; CDR3aa: CASSLVAGGRGTDTQYF
d_gene: TRBD2; abundance: -; v_gene: TRBV6-5; j_gene: TRBJ2-5; CDR3nt: TGTGCCAGCACCCGACTAGCGGGAGAAGAGACCCAGTACTTC; CDR3aa: CASTRLAGEETQYF
d_gene: TRBD1; abundance: few; v_gene: TRBV11-2; j_gene: TRBJ1-1; CDR3nt: TGTGCCAGCATCCCAGACAGGGTTAAGACTGAAGCTTTCTTT; CDR3aa: CASIPDRVKTEAFF
d_gene: -; abundance: few; v_gene: TRBV20-1; j_gene: TRBJ2-5; CDR3nt: TGCAGTGCCACCAACACGGAGACCCAGTACTTC; CDR3aa: CSATNTETQYF
d_gene: TRBD1; abundance: few; v_gene: TRBV25-1; j_gene: TRBJ1-2; CDR3nt: TGTGCCAGCAGTAGACAGGGATCACCTACTAACTATGGCTACACCTTC; CDR3aa: CASSRQGSPTNYGYTF
d_gene: -; abundance: -; v_gene: TRBV19; j_gene: TRBJ2-5; CDR3nt: TGTGCCAGTAGTATAGTCGCTCGGGAGACCCAGTACTTC; CDR3aa: CASSIVARETQYF
d_gene: TRBD1; abundance: -; v_gene: TRBV4-1; j_gene: TRBJ2-7; CDR3nt: TGCGCCAGCAGCAAAGGACAGGGAAGTCTGTACGAGCAGTACTTC; CDR3aa: CASSKGQGSLYEQYF
d_gene: -; abundance: once; v_gene: TRBV4-1; j_gene: TRBJ2-5; CDR3nt: TGCGCCAGCAGCCTCACGGCAAGGGGCCTTGGCGAGACCCAGTACTTC; CDR3aa: CASSLTARGLGETQYF
d_gene: TRBD1; abundance: -; v_gene: TRBV7-2; j_gene: TRBJ1-5; CDR3nt: TGTGCCAGCAGCTTAAACTCCCCTGACAGGGATAGCAATCAGCCCCAGCATTTT; CDR3aa: CASSLNSPDRDSNQPQHF
d_gene: -; abundance: few; v_gene: TRBV7-9; j_gene: TRBJ2-3; CDR3nt: TGTGCCAGCAGCTTAAGTTCACTTCGCACAGATACGCAGTATTTT; CDR3aa: CASSLSSLRTDTQYF
d_gene: -; abundance: few; v_gene: TRBV9; j_gene: TRBJ2-5; CDR3nt: TGTGCCAGCAGCGTACGAGACAGGCAAGAGACCCAGTACTTC; CDR3aa: CASSVRDRQETQYF
d_gene: TRBD2; abundance: few; v_gene: TRBV5-1; j_gene: TRBJ2-1; CDR3nt: TGCGCCAGCAGCGGAAGACTAGCGGGAGTTGGGGGAGGGGTTGAGCAGTTCTTC; CDR3aa: CASSGRLAGVGGGVEQFF
d_gene: TRBD1; abundance: -; v_gene: TRBV19; j_gene: TRBJ2-3; CDR3nt: TGTGCCACCCTAGGACAGGGGACAGATACGCAGTATTTT; CDR3aa: CATLGQGTDTQYF
d_gene: -; abundance: few; v_gene: TRBV9; j_gene: TRBJ2-5; CDR3nt: TGTGCCAGCAGCGTAGAGGTCAGAGGGGAGACCCAGTACTTC; CDR3aa: CASSVEVRGETQYF
d_gene: -; abundance: -; v_gene: TRBV9; j_gene: TRBJ2-5; CDR3nt: TGTGCCAGCAGCGTTCTCGGGAGCCAAGAGACCCAGTACTTC; CDR3aa: CASSVLGSQETQYF
d_gene: -; abundance: few; v_gene: TRBV5-1; j_gene: TRBJ2-7; CDR3nt: TGCGCCAGCAGCTTGGAATTGGGGGGCGAGCAGTACTTC; CDR3aa: CASSLELGGEQYF
d_gene: TRBD1; abundance: few; v_gene: TRBV7-2; j_gene: TRBJ1-1; CDR3nt: TGTGCCAGCAGGTGGGACAGTGGCACTGAAGCTTTCTTT; CDR3aa: CASRWDSGTEAFF
d_gene: -; abundance: -; v_gene: TRBV7-9; j_gene: TRBJ2-5; CDR3nt: TGTGCCAGCAGCTTAGACAGCCAAGAGACCCAGTACTTC; CDR3aa: CASSLDSQETQYF
d_gene: -; abundance: -; v_gene: TRBV29-1; j_gene: TRBJ2-3; CDR3nt: TGCAGCGTTCGACGGGAGCGGCTGGGTACGCAGTATTTT; CDR3aa: CSVRRERLGTQYF
d_gene: TRBD2; abundance: few; v_gene: TRBV7-3; j_gene: TRBJ2-1; CDR3nt: TGTGCCAGCAGCTTAAGGGGACTAGCCTCAGGATACAATGAGCAGTTCTTC; CDR3aa: CASSLRGLASGYNEQFF
d_gene: TRBD2; abundance: few; v_gene: TRBV14; j_gene: TRBJ2-2; CDR3nt: TGTGCCAGCAGCCATCCCGGACTAGCGGGGAGTACCGGGGAGCTGTTTTTT; CDR3aa: CASSHPGLAGSTGELFF
d_gene: TRBD1; abundance: -; v_gene: TRBV25-1; j_gene: TRBJ1-1; CDR3nt: TGTGCCAGCAGTTCGACAGGGGGCGAAGCTTTCTTT; CDR3aa: CASSSTGGEAFF
d_gene: -; abundance: few; v_gene: TRBV5-1; j_gene: TRBJ2-2; CDR3nt: TGCGCCAGCAGCTTCAAGAACACCGGGGAGCTGTTTTTT; CDR3aa: CASSFKNTGELFF
d_gene: TRBD1; abundance: few; v_gene: TRBV15; j_gene: TRBJ2-7; CDR3nt: TGTGCCACCAGCAGATCAGGGGGCATCGCCTACGAGCAGTACTTC; CDR3aa: CATSRSGGIAYEQYF
d_gene: -; abundance: -; v_gene: TRBV7-2; j_gene: TRBJ2-3; CDR3nt: TGTGCCAGCCGCCTAGCAAGGGGCCTAGCGCCCACAGATACGCAGTATTTT; CDR3aa: CASRLARGLAPTDTQYF
d_gene: TRBD2; abundance: few; v_gene: TRBV29-1; j_gene: TRBJ2-7; CDR3nt: TGCAGCGTTGATGCTAGCGGGAGGGCCCTGGGGGAGCAGTACTTC; CDR3aa: CSVDASGRALGEQYF
d_gene: TRBD1; abundance: -; v_gene: TRBV7-6; j_gene: TRBJ2-5; CDR3nt: TGTGCCAGCAGCGCAGCAGGGGGCGGAGAGACCCAGTACTTC; CDR3aa: CASSAAGGGETQYF